This T cell receptor (beta chain) derives from a study of graft-versus-host responses after intestinal transplantation. Study details: The transplants performed in recipients were multivisceral, liver-intestinal, or isolated intestinal. Tacrolimus and steroids were given for around 3 years to all recipients after anti-thymocyte globulin induction.

The assay was immunoSEQ multiplex PCR, and TCRdb's table has in-frame clones only and misses some. The sample lists 35,000 to 40,000 clones, around 83% occurring once. Study findings and constraints: Graft-donor T cell macrochimerism coincided with high graft-versus-host to host-versus-graft clonal ratios in allografts. Circulating GvH clones peaking coincided with falling HvG clones soon after transplant.

The CDR3 runs 15 residues. The junction had 2 bases not matched to a gene; V was cut back by 4 bases and J by 0 bases. The germline gives CDR1 SNHLY, CDR2 FYNNEI. This clone was counted between two and nine times. Its specificity is not known. The specimen was PBMCs, collected 1,000 to 1,200 days after transplant. This sequence was found in a human patient who received an intestinal transplant, so some T cells may come from the graft donor. The chain links TRBV2 to TRBJ2-1; TRBD1 matches at 8 bases. The CDR3 DNA sequence: TGTGCCAGCAGTGGACAGGGGAACTCCTACAATGAGCAGTTCTTC. Translated: CASSGQGNSYNEQFF.